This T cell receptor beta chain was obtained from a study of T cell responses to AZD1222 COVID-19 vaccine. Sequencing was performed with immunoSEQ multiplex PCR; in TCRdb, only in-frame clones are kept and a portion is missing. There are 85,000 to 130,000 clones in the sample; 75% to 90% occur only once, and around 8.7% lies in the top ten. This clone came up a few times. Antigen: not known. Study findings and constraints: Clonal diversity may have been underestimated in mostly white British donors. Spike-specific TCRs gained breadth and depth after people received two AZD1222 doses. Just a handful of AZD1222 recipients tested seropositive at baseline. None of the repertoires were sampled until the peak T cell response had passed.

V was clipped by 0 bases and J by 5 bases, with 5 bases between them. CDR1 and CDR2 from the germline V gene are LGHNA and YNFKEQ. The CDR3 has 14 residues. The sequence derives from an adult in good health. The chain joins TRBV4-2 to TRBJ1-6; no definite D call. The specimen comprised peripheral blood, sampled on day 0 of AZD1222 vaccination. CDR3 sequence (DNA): TGTGCCAGCAGCCAAGACAGCAATAATTCACCCCTCCACTTT. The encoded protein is CASSQDSNNSPLHF.